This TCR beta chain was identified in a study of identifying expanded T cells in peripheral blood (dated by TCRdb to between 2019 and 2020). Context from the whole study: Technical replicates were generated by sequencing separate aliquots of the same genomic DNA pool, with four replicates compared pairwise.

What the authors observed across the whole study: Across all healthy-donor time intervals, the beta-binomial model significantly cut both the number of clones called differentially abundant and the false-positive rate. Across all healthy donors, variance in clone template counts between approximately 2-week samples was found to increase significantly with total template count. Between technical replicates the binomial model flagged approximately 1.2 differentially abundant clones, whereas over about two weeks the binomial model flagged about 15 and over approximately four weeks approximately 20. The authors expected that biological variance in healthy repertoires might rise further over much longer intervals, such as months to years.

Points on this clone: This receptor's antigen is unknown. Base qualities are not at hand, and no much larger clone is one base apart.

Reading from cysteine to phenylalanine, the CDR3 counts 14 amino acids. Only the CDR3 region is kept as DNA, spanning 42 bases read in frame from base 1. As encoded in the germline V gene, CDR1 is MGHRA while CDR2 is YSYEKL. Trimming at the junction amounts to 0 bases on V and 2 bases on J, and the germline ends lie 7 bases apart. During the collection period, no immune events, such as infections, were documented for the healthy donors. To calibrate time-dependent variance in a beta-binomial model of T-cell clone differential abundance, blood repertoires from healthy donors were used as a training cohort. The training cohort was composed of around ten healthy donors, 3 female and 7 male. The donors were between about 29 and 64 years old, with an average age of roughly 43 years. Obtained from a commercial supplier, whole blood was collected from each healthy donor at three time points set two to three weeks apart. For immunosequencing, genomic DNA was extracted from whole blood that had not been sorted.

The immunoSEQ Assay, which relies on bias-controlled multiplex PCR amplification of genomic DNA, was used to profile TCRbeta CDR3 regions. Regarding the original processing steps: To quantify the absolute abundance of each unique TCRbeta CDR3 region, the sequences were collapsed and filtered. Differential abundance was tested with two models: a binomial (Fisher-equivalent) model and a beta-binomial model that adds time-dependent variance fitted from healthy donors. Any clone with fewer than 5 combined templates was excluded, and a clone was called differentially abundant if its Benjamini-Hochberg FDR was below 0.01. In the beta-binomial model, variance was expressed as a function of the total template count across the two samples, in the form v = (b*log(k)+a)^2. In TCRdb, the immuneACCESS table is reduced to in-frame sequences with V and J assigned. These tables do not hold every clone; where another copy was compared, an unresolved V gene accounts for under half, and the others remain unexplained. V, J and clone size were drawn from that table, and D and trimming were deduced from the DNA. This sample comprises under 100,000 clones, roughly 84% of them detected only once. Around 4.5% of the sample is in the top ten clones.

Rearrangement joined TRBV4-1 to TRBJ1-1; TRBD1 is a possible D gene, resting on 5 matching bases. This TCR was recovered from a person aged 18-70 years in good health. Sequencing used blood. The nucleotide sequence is TGCGCCAGCAGCCAAGAAGGGACCAACACTGAAGCTTTCTTT. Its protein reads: CASSQEGTNTEAFF.